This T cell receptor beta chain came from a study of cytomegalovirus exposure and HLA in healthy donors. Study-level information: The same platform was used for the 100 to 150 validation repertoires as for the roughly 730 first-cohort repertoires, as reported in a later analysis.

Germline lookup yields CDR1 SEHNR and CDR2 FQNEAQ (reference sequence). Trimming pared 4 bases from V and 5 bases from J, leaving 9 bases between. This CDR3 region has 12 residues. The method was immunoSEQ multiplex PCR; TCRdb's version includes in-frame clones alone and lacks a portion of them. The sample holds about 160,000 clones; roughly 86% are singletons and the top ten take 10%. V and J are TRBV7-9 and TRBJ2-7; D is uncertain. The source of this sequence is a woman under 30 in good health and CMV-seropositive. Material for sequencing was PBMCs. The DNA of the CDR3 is TGTGCCAGCAGCTACGTACGAGACGAGCAGTACTTC. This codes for CASSYVRDEQYF.